This T cell receptor (beta chain) derives from a study of blood T cells in healthy people across ages. Study conclusions and caveats: It was held that diversity estimates obtained from one million T cells represented underestimates.

The CDR3 is made up of 15 amino acids. V lost 3 bases and J 0 bases, leaving 12 bases between the germline ends. A second 7 to 11 cycle PCR used barcoded and J-beta primers. Every cDNA molecule carried a tag from a template-switch adaptor bearing 12 random nucleotides. Every sample produced at least 2.5 million CDR3-containing paired-end reads. TCRdb reanalysed the 5' RACE reads using MiXCR and keeps one entry per CDR3 protein. This table holds roughly 800,000 distinct CDR3 sequences, more than 45% found once. This clonotype was seen just once. What it binds is unknown. Around 10 milliliters of peripheral blood were drawn from each donor.

The origin of this receptor is a man aged 30 to 39 in good health. Source material: blood. The V and J genes are TRBV12-3 or TRBV12-4 and TRBJ2-7; D possibly uses TRBD1 or TRBD2 (5 bases each). CDR3 bases: TGTGCCAGCAGTTTCGAGAGGGACGGCTCCTACGAGCAGTACTTC. Translating it yields CASSFERDGSYEQYF.